These T cell receptor beta chains were read from a single sample in a study of monozygotic twins with inflammatory bowel disease. TCRdb reanalyzed the 5' RACE reads, giving one entry per CDR3 protein sequence and no DNA. The table for this sample gives approximately 340,000 distinct CDR3 sequences. Sequenced: blood. The receptors originated from a human donor with ulcerative colitis or Crohn's disease, or a healthy co-twin of an affected twin (not recorded which). CDR3s include the opening cysteine and the closing phenylalanine or tryptophan.

CDR3: CASSRGGTANYEQYF; J: TRBJ2-7; V: TRBV14
CDR3: CASSLVSVDQPQHF; J: TRBJ1-5; V: TRBV7-2
CDR3: CAWDVVNYGYTF; J: TRBJ1-2; V: TRBV30
CDR3: CASSLKYSGTSGASYEQYF; J: TRBJ2-7; V: TRBV11-2
CDR3: CASSATESLGNTIYF; J: TRBJ1-3; V: TRBV6-2/TRBV6-3
CDR3: CASSVFSPSSYNEQFF; J: TRBJ2-1; V: TRBV9
CDR3: CASSRALRGPTEAFF; J: TRBJ1-1; V: TRBV27
CDR3: CATSDHTIRGRKNIQYF; J: TRBJ2-4; V: TRBV24-1
CDR3: CATSVGVGGCTF; J: TRBJ1-2; V: TRBV24-1
CDR3: CSARSPTDTQYF; J: TRBJ2-3; V: TRBV20-1
CDR3: CSAYTVNSPLHF; J: TRBJ1-6; V: TRBV20-1
CDR3: CASSDREDTQYF; J: TRBJ2-3; V: TRBV6-5
CDR3: CASSPRPTARRDLMNTEAFF; J: TRBJ1-1; V: TRBV4-1
CDR3: CASSLGLDRGGSPLHF; J: TRBJ1-6; V: TRBV13
CDR3: CASSEVGWGNQPQHF; J: TRBJ1-5; V: TRBV6-1
CDR3: CASSQEGRVTEAFF; J: TRBJ1-1; V: TRBV3-1
CDR3: CASSYSIKGRNTGELFF; J: TRBJ2-2; V: TRBV6-5
CDR3: CSARRGVGTDTQYF; J: TRBJ2-3; V: TRBV20-1
CDR3: CASSSGLAGGTEQFF; J: TRBJ2-1; V: TRBV28
CDR3: CASSSRSNSEAFF; J: TRBJ1-1; V: TRBV10-1
CDR3: CSVGDSDTQYF; J: TRBJ2-3; V: TRBV29-1
CDR3: CSVRPGRNLPYEQYF; J: TRBJ2-7; V: TRBV20-1
CDR3: CSARDLGGGRVNTEAFF; J: TRBJ1-1; V: TRBV20-1
CDR3: CASRPRGGSGSNYGYTF; J: TRBJ1-2; V: TRBV28
CDR3: CASSVSRGSYNEQFF; J: TRBJ2-1; V: TRBV6-1
CDR3: CATSVLTGAANEQFF; J: TRBJ2-1; V: TRBV15